The 21 T cell receptor beta chains below come from one sample, sequenced in a study of T cell changes during pregnancy in multiple sclerosis (dated by TCRdb to between 2018 and 2021). Library prep was done by the immunoSEQ multiplex PCR assay. TCRdb carries this immuneACCESS record with in-frame sequences only. Its versions omit some clonotypes, under half of them owing to an unresolved V gene in the studies checked, with the rest unexplained. The sample yields around 30,000 clones; 85% to 95% were counted once. In total, the top ten clones hold 0.35% to 0.5% of the sample. Sequencing used CD4+ T cells from peripheral blood mononuclear cells, obtained in the second trimester of pregnancy. The receptors come from a female donor with multiple sclerosis, enrolled in a pregnancy study.

This rearrangement joins TRBV7-9 to TRBJ1-1, with D tentatively TRBD1 (6 bases). The CDR3 is 16 amino acids. Germline V CDR1 and CDR2: SEHNR, FQNEAQ (reference sequence). The V end lost 6 bases, the J end lost 4 bases, and 21 bases lay between the germline ends. The CDR3 here is CASRERGAGVGTEAFF. CDR3 bases: TGTGCCAGCAGAGAGAGGGGGGCGGGGGTAGGCACTGAAGCTTTCTTT.

This chain links TRBV5-1 with TRBJ2-7, with 13 bases aligning to TRBD2. The trim removed 5 bases at V and 3 bases at J, leaving 5 bases unmatched. This CDR3 spans 15 amino acids. Germline-derived CDR1 and CDR2 are SGHRS and YFSETQ. The CDR3, as DNA: TGCGCCAGCAGACTAGCGGGAGGGCCCCGCTACGAGCAGTACTTC. Residues: CASRLAGGPRYEQYF.

The chain is built from TRBV5-1 and TRBJ2-5; 7 nucleotides match TRBD2. V shed 2 bases and J 3 bases; nucleotides not matched to a gene: 4. The CDR3 is made up of 14 amino acids. Germline CDR1 and CDR2: SGHRS and YFSETQ. The CDR3 bases are TGCGCCAGCAGCTTTTCCGGGACTAAAGAGACCCAGTACTTC. Protein sequence: CASSFSGTKETQYF.

The chain carries TRBV15 and TRBJ2-3, with D perhaps matching TRBD2 (5 bases). The V gene lost 5 bases and the J gene lost 2 bases, with 17 bases spanning the gap. Germline CDR1 LNHNV, CDR2 YYDKDF (reference sequence). The CDR3 sequence is 16 residues long. The CDR3 sequence is CATSPIGERPTDTQYF. CDR3 in DNA: TGTGCCACCAGCCCTATTGGGGAGAGGCCCACAGATACGCAGTATTTT. The full variable domain, its missing parts supplied by reference TRBV15 and TRBJ2-3, is DAMVIQNPRYQVTQFGKPVTLSCSQTLNHNVMYWYQQKSSQAPKLLFHYYDKDFNNEADTPDNFQSRRPNTSFCFLDIRSPGLGDTAMYLCATSPIGERPTDTQYFGPGTRLTVL.

This chain joins TRBV6-6 and TRBJ2-7, with a possible D match to TRBD1 (6 bases). Germline CDR1 MNHNY, CDR2 SVGAGI (reference sequence). Trimming took 4 bases from V and 0 from J, leaving 10 bases between them. The CDR3 extends over 14 amino acids. CDR3 nucleotides: TGTGCCAGCAGTTCAGGACAGAACTCCTACGAGCAGTACTTC. This translates into CASSSGQNSYEQYF.

V is TRBV4-3 and J is TRBJ2-7; D is perhaps TRBD1 (6 bases). CDR3 length: 18 residues. In germline, CDR1 is LGHNA, CDR2 YSLEER. Trimming cost V 0 bases and J 3 bases, with 21 bases left between them. The CDR3 loop is CASSQDLGQGTLIYEQYF. For the CDR3, the DNA is TGCGCCAGCAGCCAAGATTTAGGTCAGGGGACCCTGATCTACGAGCAGTACTTC.

The V and J genes are TRBV6-5 and TRBJ2-7, with D perhaps matching TRBD1 (5 bases). CDR3 length: 13 amino acids. From germline, CDR1 is MNHEY and CDR2 SVGAGI. V shed 6 bases and J shed 6 bases, with 15 bases lying between them. Written as DNA, the CDR3 is TGTGCCAGCAGCCAGCACAGGTACACCGAGCAGTACTTC. This encodes CASSQHRYTEQYF.

This chain links TRBV6-6 with TRBJ1-3; TRBD1 might be the D (5 bases). From germline, CDR1 is MNHNY and CDR2 SVGAGI (reference sequence). The CDR3 contains 16 residues. V shed 6 bases and J shed 0 bases, with 15 bases lying between them. CDR3 amino acids: CASSYQTGSSGNTIYF. CDR3 nucleotide sequence: TGTGCCAGCAGCTATCAAACAGGTTCCTCTGGAAACACCATATATTTT.

This clone was seen more than once but under ten times. This chain links TRBV7-9 with TRBJ2-3, with a possible D match to TRBD1 (7 bases). This CDR3 is built from 12 residues. V was pared by 7 bases and J by 5 bases, with 10 bases between. Germline CDR1 SEHNR, CDR2 FQNEAQ (reference sequence). The CDR3 DNA sequence: TGTGCCAGCAACAGGGGAGGAGATACGCAGTATTTT. It codes for CASNRGGDTQYF.

The chain joins TRBV6-5 to TRBJ1-3; the D is unclear. The CDR3 loop spans 14 amino acids. Trimming removed 5 bases from V and 0 bases from J, with 8 bases in between. The germline gives CDR1 MNHEY, CDR2 SVGAGI. CDR3 sequence: CASSQTGSGNTIYF. The CDR3 nucleotides are TGTGCCAGCAGTCAGACGGGCTCTGGAAACACCATATATTTT.

The table lists this clone with a count of one. The CDR3 bases are TGTGCCAGCAGCCCCGGGACGACAGGTACGAACACTGAAGCTTTCTTT. The encoded protein is CASSPGTTGTNTEAFF. This chain links TRBV28 with TRBJ1-1, with D tentatively TRBD1 (6 bases). V was shortened by 6 bases and J by 1 base, with 18 bases between the two germline ends. The CDR3 is 16 residues long. CDR1 is MDHEN, CDR2 SYDVKM, per germline.

The J gene is TRBJ2-7, the V gene TRBV19; 12 nucleotides align to TRBD2. The CDR3 is made up of 16 amino acids. Unmatched junction bases numbered 10, after V lost 6 bases and J lost 4 bases. Germline CDR1 and CDR2: LNHDA and SQIVND (reference sequence). The CDR3 loop is CASRSLAGGSDYEQYF. CDR3 DNA sequence: TGTGCCAGTAGATCTCTAGCGGGAGGGTCGGATTACGAGCAGTACTTC.

This clone was observed once. The chain recombines TRBV7-2 with TRBJ2-7, with D unresolved. The germline V gene has CDR1 SGHTA and CDR2 FQGNSA. This CDR3 is built from 11 residues. The ends were cut back, 5 bases at V and 3 bases at J, with 5 bases in the middle. CDR3 nucleotide sequence: TGTGCCAGCAGCATCCTCTACGAGCAGTACTTC. Translation: CASSILYEQYF.

The chain employs TRBV6-6 and TRBJ1-4; D gene unclear. Germline V lookup: CDR1 MNHNY, CDR2 SVGAGI (reference sequence). V lost 7 bases and J lost 7, with 16 bases in between. CDR3 length: 14 amino acids. CDR3 amino acids: CASNGALRGEKLFF. The CDR3 nucleotides read TGTGCCAGCAATGGAGCTTTACGAGGTGAAAAACTGTTTTTT.

V usage is TRBV27 and J usage is TRBJ1-3; no reliable D call. The CDR3 has 13 residues. Trimming took off 3 bases at V and 4 bases at J, with 7 bases between the two ends. The V gene's germline CDR1 is MNHEY and CDR2 SMNVEV (reference sequence). For the CDR3, the DNA is TGTGCCAGCAGTTTGGTAGAGGGAAACACCATATATTTT. Its protein product is CASSLVEGNTIYF.

This clone was picked up a small number of times. The rearrangement joins TRBV19 to TRBJ1-2, with 9 bases lining up with TRBD1. The length of the CDR3 is 14 residues. The V and J ends lost 2 bases and 6 bases, in that order; junction bases with no gene match: 4. Germline values: CDR1 LNHDA, CDR2 SQIVND (reference sequence). The CDR3 nucleotides read TGTGCCAGTAGTATACGGACAGGGGACCATGGCTACACCTTC. It yields the protein CASSIRTGDHGYTF.

V gene TRBV19 combines with J gene TRBJ2-3; TRBD1 agrees at 7 bases. The CDR3 runs to 13 residues. Germline CDR1 is LNHDA and CDR2 is SQIVND (reference sequence). V shed 4 bases, J shed 6 bases, and the junction held 4 bases outside the gene matches. In nucleotides, the CDR3 is TGTGCCAGTAGTAGCAGGGGGTACGATACGCAGTATTTT. The encoded protein is CASSSRGYDTQYF. The full variable domain, in which reference TRBV19 and TRBJ2-3 provide the parts outside the CDR3, is DGGITQSPKYLFRKEGQNVTLSCEQNLNHDAMYWYRQDPGQGLRLIYYSQIVNDFQKGDIAEGYSVSREKKESFPLTVTSAQKNPTAFYLCASSSRGYDTQYFGPGTRLTVL.

V usage is TRBV19 and J usage is TRBJ2-3; TRBD1 aligns across 9 bases. J lost 3 bases, V lost 4 bases, and 5 bases had no gene match. Germline CDR1 LNHDA, CDR2 SQIVND (reference sequence). The CDR3 runs to 15 residues. The CDR3 protein is CASSRGTGITDTQYF. CDR3 in DNA: TGTGCCAGTAGTAGAGGGACAGGGATAACAGATACGCAGTATTTT. Filled out from reference TRBV19 and TRBJ2-3, the complete variable domain reads DGGITQSPKYLFRKEGQNVTLSCEQNLNHDAMYWYRQDPGQGLRLIYYSQIVNDFQKGDIAEGYSVSREKKESFPLTVTSAQKNPTAFYLCASSRGTGITDTQYFGPGTRLTVL.

V usage is TRBV6-1 and J usage is TRBJ1-1; D unresolved. Looked up from germline, CDR1 is MNHNS and CDR2 is SASEGT. V was clipped by 7 bases and J by 2 bases, with 8 bases between them. The CDR3 consists of 12 residues. The CDR3 coding sequence is TGTGCCAGCAAAAGACTCAACACTGAAGCTTTCTTT. Its translation is CASKRLNTEAFF.

A few counts support this clone. The chain combines TRBV6-1 with TRBJ1-5; D remains ambiguous. V shed 5 bases and J shed 9 bases, with 14 bases lying between them. The CDR3 runs to 13 residues. Germline CDR1 reads MNHNS; CDR2 reads SASEGT. CDR3 residues: CASSLGSLRPQHF. The DNA of the CDR3 is TGTGCCAGCAGTCTGGGCTCTTTGAGGCCCCAGCATTTT.

This clone occurred once. This chain uses TRBV28 with TRBJ1-1; D is possibly TRBD1 (6 bases). V lost 3 bases, J lost 3 bases, and 11 bases lay in between. The CDR3 has 14 residues. Germline values: CDR1 MDHEN, CDR2 SYDVKM. CDR3 nucleotides: TGTGCCAGCAGTTTGATCGGGGGGCACACTGAAGCTTTCTTT. The encoded protein is CASSLIGGHTEAFF. Combining the CDR3 with reference TRBV28 and TRBJ1-1 gives the whole variable domain DVKVTQSSRYLVKRTGEKVFLECVQDMDHENMFWYRQDPGLGLRLIYFSYDVKMKEKGDIPEGYSVSREKKERFSLILESASTNQTSMYLCASSLIGGHTEAFFGQGTRLTVV.